A selection of T cell receptor beta chains follows, all from one sample in a study of beta chain features in type 1 diabetes. The protocol was immunoSEQ multiplex PCR, while the TCRdb copy is restricted to in-frame clones and leaves out a portion. The sample records 150,000 to 190,000 clones, around a tenth being singletons. The sample consisted of central memory CD4+ T cells from blood. These receptors were obtained from a man under 40 with type 1 diabetes. Both conserved end residues are part of each CDR3.

j_call v_call cdr3_aa
TRBJ1-5 TRBV7-2 CASSNPSPGSGQHF
TRBJ2-7 TRBV7-9 CASSFDRLSAYEQYF
TRBJ2-7 TRBV29-1 CSVEVWDSSYEQYF
TRBJ2-3 TRBV7-3 CASSATSTDTQYF
TRBJ2-5 TRBV29-1 CSAGTSGGWGETQYF
TRBJ1-2 TRBV29-1 CSVATGQIYGYTF
TRBJ2-1 TRBV7-9 CASSLGAGNEQFF
TRBJ2-1 TRBV5-1 CASRTGTGELGEQFF
TRBJ2-1 TRBV5-1 CASSLLAGANYNEQFF
TRBJ2-2 TRBV28 CASTSGGTNTGELFF
TRBJ2-7 TRBV6-5 CASTSGIYSYEQYF
TRBJ2-1 TRBV7-8 CASSLGETSKSIGYNEQFF
TRBJ1-3 TRBV7-2 CASSLHRGRFGNTIYF
TRBJ1-5 TRBV30 CAWSGSRVGNQPQHF
TRBJ1-5 TRBV19 CASRGGSAQHF
TRBJ2-5 TRBV28 CASSSLVAAQYF
TRBJ1-5 TRBV18 CASSPPAGHNQPQHF
TRBJ2-1 TRBV2 CASRLAGGTNEQFF
TRBJ2-1 TRBV5-8 CASTGTSPYNEQFF
TRBJ2-7 TRBV5-1 CASSKDRGHEQYF
TRBJ1-1 TRBV7-9 CASSPGHGRTEAFF
TRBJ1-1 TRBV7-9 CASSLQNTEAFF
TRBJ1-2 TRBV28 CASSPGGGTVYGYTF
TRBJ1-5 TRBV7-2 CASSLLDQGQPQHF
TRBJ2-3 TRBV6-1 CASSSGRTTDTQYF
TRBJ2-3 TRBV18 CASSPSGLTDTQYF
TRBJ2-7 TRBV4-3 CASSQDPGVYEQYF
TRBJ2-1 TRBV9 CASSVVGSYNEQFF
TRBJ2-2 TRBV5-1 CASSFGGRRTGELFF
TRBJ2-5 TRBV29-1 CSGRRDQETQYF
TRBJ2-1 TRBV10-3 CAISEYQGLNEQFF
TRBJ2-7 TRBV7-9 CASSHVRDLAGEQYF
TRBJ2-2 TRBV6-5 CASRTPAGELFF
TRBJ2-7 TRBV5-1 CASSSTGSRTSYEQYF
TRBJ2-5 TRBV28 CASSLVAVQETQYF
TRBJ2-7 TRBV6-1 CASSEGMSGRIYEQYF
TRBJ1-5 TRBV7-2 CASSLQGTNNQPQHF
TRBJ2-1 TRBV7-2 CASQTFSGSGNEQFF
TRBJ2-3 TRBV7-3 CASSPGQGNTDTQYF
TRBJ1-5 TRBV6-5 CASSYSGGDNQPQHF
TRBJ2-7 TRBV28 CASSKGAGAYEQYF
TRBJ2-5 TRBV7-2 CASVQLAGVSETQYF
TRBJ2-5 TRBV14 CASSRGLWETQYF
TRBJ2-5 TRBV7-2 CASSPYGEMETQYF
TRBJ1-2 TRBV30 CAWRGTGGYGYTF
TRBJ2-7 TRBV28 CASVRGGTYEQYF
TRBJ1-1 TRBV6-1 CASAQLNTEAFF
TRBJ1-2 TRBV27 CASSRRQGYGYTF
TRBJ2-7 TRBV7-8 CASSPLGREQYF
TRBJ2-1 TRBV7-3 CASSSPTGTSGRGEQFF